These 25 T cell receptor beta chains were all obtained from the same sample, sequenced in a study of blood T cell repertoires in COVID-19. Profiled with immunoSEQ multiplex PCR; TCRdb holds only in-frame clones, not every one. The table has 300,000 to 400,000 clones, around 85% seen once. Sequencing used PBMCs or T cells enriched from blood (not recorded which). The source of these receptors is a woman aged 40 to 50 with acute COVID-19.

The chain links TRBV19 to TRBJ2-1, with TRBD2 matching over 10 bases. With 3 bases clipped from V and 7 bases from J, the junction kept 9 bases outside the gene matches. CDR1 is LNHDA, CDR2 SQIVND, per germline (reference sequence). There are 16 residues in the CDR3. The CDR3 sequence: CASSIHRTSGGNEQFF. Here the CDR3 DNA reads TGTGCCAGTAGTATCCACCGGACTAGCGGAGGGAATGAGCAGTTCTTC.

Worth noting for this clone: The junction departs from the called germline gene at one end, perhaps through a read error. The genes are TRBV7-7 and TRBJ1-2; 7 nucleotides line up with TRBD1. Per germline, CDR1 SSHAT and CDR2 FNYEAQ (reference sequence). The CDR3 extends over 15 amino acids. CDR3 sequence: CASTQNRGGDYGYTF. The CDR3 DNA sequence: TGTGCTAGCACCCAAAACAGGGGTGGTGACTATGGCTACACCTTC. The full variable domain, rest sourced from reference TRBV7-7 and TRBJ1-2, is GAGVSQSPRYKVTKRGQDVTLRCDPISSHATLYWYQQALGQGPEFLTYFNYEAQPDKSGLPSDRFSAERPEGSISTLTIQRTEQRDSAMYRCASTQNRGGDYGYTFGSGTRLTVV.

This clone has only a few counts. This sequence joins TRBV15 and TRBJ1-5; TRBD1 matches at 7 bases. The CDR3 spans 15 residues. After removal of 2 bases from V and 1 base from J, the junction contained 2 bases not matched to a gene. Germline CDR1 is LNHNV and CDR2 is YYDKDF (reference sequence). CDR3 bases: TGTGCCACCAGCAGATGGGACAGCAGCAATCAGCCCCAGCATTTT. Amino acid sequence: CATSRWDSSNQPQHF.

The genes are TRBV7-6 and TRBJ1-1; 8 nucleotides align to TRBD1. The ends lost 5 bases at V and 7 bases at J; junction bases unmatched: 6. The CDR3 contains 13 residues. Germline CDR1 is SGHVS and CDR2 is FNYEAQ. The CDR3 loop reads CASSLGQEGEAFF. As DNA, the CDR3 is TGTGCCAGCAGCCTGGGACAGGAGGGTGAAGCTTTCTTT.

The genes are TRBV24-1 and TRBJ1-5; tentatively, D is TRBD1 (5 bases). From germline, CDR1 is KGHDR and CDR2 SFDVKD. The CDR3 runs to 15 residues. V dropped 7 bases and J dropped 0 bases, with 12 bases sitting between them. CDR3 protein: CATRSRDYSNQPQHF. The CDR3, as DNA: TGTGCCACCAGATCCAGGGATTATAGCAATCAGCCCCAGCATTTT.

This clone occurred a few times. The chain is built from TRBV7-8 and TRBJ1-2, with D maybe TRBD1 (6 bases). This CDR3 contains 15 residues. Trimming removed 1 base at V and 4 bases at J, with 13 bases between. Germline V gene lookup returns CDR1 SGHVS and CDR2 FQNEAQ. The chain's CDR3 is CASSLVGATGYGYTF. The CDR3 nucleotides are TGTGCCAGCAGCTTAGTGGGGGCCACGGGCTATGGCTACACCTTC.

The CDR3 sequence is CASRPVDSISYEQYF. CDR3 coding DNA: TGCGCCAGCAGGCCTGTCGACAGTATTTCCTACGAGCAGTACTTC. This rearrangement joins TRBV5-1 to TRBJ2-7; possible D gene TRBD1, 5 bases. V was clipped by 5 bases and J by 1 base, with 16 bases between them. The germline CDR1 and CDR2 sequences are SGHRS and YFSETQ. CDR3 length: 15 amino acids.

This chain joins TRBV5-1 and TRBJ1-1; 7 nucleotides agree with TRBD1. The CDR3 spans 14 residues. CDR1 is SGHRS and CDR2 is YFSETQ in the germline V gene. The V and J ends lost 4 bases and 1 base, in that order; junction bases with no gene match: 4. CDR3 nucleotides: TGCGCCAGCAGCCCACGGACAGGGAACACTGAAGCTTTCTTT. Protein product: CASSPRTGNTEAFF.

This clone was seen a handful of times. CDR3 nucleotides: TGCGCCAGCAGCGGGCCCTTTGGCTACACCTTC. This sequence encodes CASSGPFGYTF. The chain is built from TRBV5-1 and TRBJ1-2; D gene unclear. Deletions cut 4 bases from V and 7 bases from J, with 8 bases between. The CDR3 is 11 residues long. Germline assignment: CDR1 SGHRS and CDR2 YFSETQ.

This chain uses TRBV6-2 or TRBV6-3 with TRBJ2-7, with 9 bases that match TRBD1. The V segment lost 2 bases and the J segment 5 bases; nucleotides outside the gene matches: 16. Germline lookup yields CDR1 MNHEY and CDR2 SVGEGT. The CDR3 totals 18 residues. The CDR3 region has the DNA TGTGCCAGCAGTTACACGACTAGCACCGGGACAGGGAGACACGAGCAGTACTTC. It encodes CASSYTTSTGTGRHEQYF.

This clone was recorded only once. The genes are TRBV28 and TRBJ1-2, with unresolved D. CDR3 size: 12 residues. Trimming cost V 3 bases and J 2 bases, with 4 bases left between them. Germline CDR1 and CDR2: MDHEN and SYDVKM. As DNA, the CDR3 is TGTGCCAGCAGTTTGGAGAACTATGGCTACACCTTC. Protein sequence: CASSLENYGYTF.

J is TRBJ1-2 and V is TRBV6-2 or TRBV6-3; possible D gene TRBD1, 6 bases. Germline CDR1 MNHEY, CDR2 SVGEGT. This CDR3 is 16 amino acids long. V was trimmed by 4 bases and J by 2 bases, leaving 17 bases between them. CDR3 in amino acids: CASSSPTGTKNYGYTF. The CDR3 DNA reads as TGTGCCAGCAGTTCCCCGACCGGGACAAAGAACTATGGCTACACCTTC.

This chain links TRBV4-3 with TRBJ1-1, with 7 bases lining up with TRBD1. J lost 5 bases, V lost 1 base, and 10 bases had no gene match. Germline-derived CDR1 and CDR2 are LGHNA and YSLEER. The CDR3 covers 16 residues. The CDR3 is CASSQGRQGRGTEAFF. CDR3 bases: TGCGCCAGCAGCCAAGGTAGACAGGGACGGGGGACTGAAGCTTTCTTT.

This clone appeared a few times. The gene calls are TRBV7-9 and TRBJ2-7, with D possibly matching TRBD1 (5 bases). Between the trimmed V and J ends, which lost 1 base and 0 bases, there was a span of 7 bases. The CDR3 is made up of 14 amino acids. Germline V gene lookup returns CDR1 SEHNR and CDR2 FQNEAQ (reference sequence). CDR3 bases: TGTGCCAGCAGCTTAGAGGACACCTCCTACGAGCAGTACTTC. Translating it yields CASSLEDTSYEQYF.

This chain connects TRBV6-5 to TRBJ1-2; no clear D gene. Trimming shortened V by 6 bases and J by 4 bases, and 18 bases separated the two germline ends. Germline CDR1 MNHEY, CDR2 SVGAGI. There are 15 residues in the CDR3. The CDR3 DNA reads as TGTGCCAGCAGCACAGCTCTATCTTTTATCTATGGCTACACCTTC. Translating it yields CASSTALSFIYGYTF.

The V and J genes are TRBV19 and TRBJ1-1; weak D call: TRBD1 (5 bases). Germline V lookup: CDR1 LNHDA, CDR2 SQIVND (reference sequence). This CDR3 has 19 amino acids. V was cut by 6 bases and J by 0 bases, with 26 bases left in between. CDR3 nucleotide sequence: TGTGCCAGTAGCCCATGGGGCTCAGGATCGGGCCTACTGAACACTGAAGCTTTCTTT. Its protein is CASSPWGSGSGLLNTEAFF.

The chain has TRBV7-2 and TRBJ1-1; TRBD1 is a possible D gene (5 bases). The CDR3 is made up of 16 amino acids. Trimming stripped 4 bases from V and 3 bases from J, with 18 bases between. The germline CDR1 and CDR2 sequences are SGHTA and FQGNSA. CDR3 protein: CASSYSLGGVYTEAFF. Here the CDR3 DNA reads TGTGCCAGCAGCTACTCACTGGGGGGGGTTTACACTGAAGCTTTCTTT.

The chain recombines TRBV2 with TRBJ1-2, with TRBD1 identical over 10 bases. There are 14 residues in the CDR3. With 6 bases clipped from V and 5 bases from J, the junction kept 6 bases outside the gene matches. Germline assignment: CDR1 SNHLY and CDR2 FYNNEI. The CDR3 nucleotides are TGTGCCAGCAGCCGACAGGGGGCGCGGTATGGCTACACCTTC. Amino acid sequence: CASSRQGARYGYTF. Based on the CDR3 plus reference TRBV2 and TRBJ1-2, the full variable domain is EPEVTQTPSHQVTQMGQEVILRCVPISNHLYFYWYRQILGQKVEFLVSFYNNEISEKSEIFDDQFSVERPDGSNFTLKIRSTKLEDSAMYFCASSRQGARYGYTFGSGTRLTVV.

This clone is a singleton in its sample. The chain couples TRBV9 to TRBJ1-3; no reliable D call. Trimming took 0 bases from V and 5 from J, leaving 6 bases between them. The CDR3 loop spans 13 amino acids. Germline V CDR1 and CDR2: SGDLS, YYNGEE. CDR3 DNA: TGTGCCAGCAGCGTAGGCGGCCGAAACACCATATATTTT. This gives the protein CASSVGGRNTIYF.

In its sample, this clone was seen a few times. The genes are TRBV7-6 and TRBJ2-5; the match to TRBD1 covers 9 bases. The germline V gene encodes CDR1 SGHVS and CDR2 FNYEAQ. The trim removed 5 bases at V and 5 bases at J, leaving 9 bases unmatched. The CDR3 totals 15 residues. CDR3 nucleotides: TGTGCCAGCAGCCCTGACAGGGGGGGGATTGAGACCCAGTACTTC. Protein product: CASSPDRGGIETQYF. Complete variable domain (other parts from reference TRBV7-6 and TRBJ2-5): GAGVSQSPRYKVTKRGQDVALRCDPISGHVSLYWYRQALGQGPEFLTYFNYEAQQDKSGLPNDRFSAERPEGSISTLTIQRTEQRDSAMYRCASSPDRGGIETQYFGPGTRLLVL.

The chain uses TRBV2 and TRBJ1-1; TRBD1 might be the D (5 bases). CDR1 is SNHLY and CDR2 is FYNNEI in the germline V gene. This CDR3 comprises 16 residues. The V end lost 6 bases, the J end lost 4 bases, and 21 bases lay between the germline ends. CDR3 loop: CASRIAGGGVSTEAFF. The CDR3 bases are TGTGCCAGCAGAATCGCGGGAGGAGGGGTGAGCACTGAAGCTTTCTTT.

The CDR3 region is CATSREYPSGGALETQYF. The CDR3 nucleotides read TGTGCCACCAGCAGAGAGTATCCTAGCGGGGGGGCATTGGAGACCCAGTACTTC. The chain recombines TRBV15 with TRBJ2-5; 12 bases are a match to TRBD2. Trimming removed 0 bases from V and 5 bases from J; junction bases left unmatched: 10. Germline V gene sequence: CDR1 LNHNV, CDR2 YYDKDF (reference sequence). The CDR3 length is 18 residues.

V gene TRBV27 combines with J gene TRBJ1-1, with TRBD1 matching 8 bases. The V gene end was trimmed by 5 bases and the J gene end by 1 base; junction bases not matched to a gene: 3. Germline V gives CDR1 MNHEY, CDR2 SMNVEV (reference sequence). The CDR3 has 14 residues. The CDR3 DNA reads as TGTGCCAGCAGTGGGCAGGGGGCGAACACTGAAGCTTTCTTT. Protein sequence: CASSGQGANTEAFF.

The rearrangement links TRBV19 to TRBJ2-2; D is unresolved. Germline V gives CDR1 LNHDA, CDR2 SQIVND (reference sequence). Trimming took 8 bases from V and 3 from J, leaving 13 bases between them. The CDR3 totals 14 residues. The CDR3 region is CASQKQVHTGELFF. The CDR3 DNA is TGTGCCAGTCAAAAGCAGGTACACACCGGGGAGCTGTTTTTT.

The genes are TRBV29-1 and TRBJ2-7; a weak D match, TRBD1 (5 bases). Germline CDR1 reads SQVTM; CDR2 reads ANQGSEA. V was shortened by 3 bases and J by 3 bases, with 12 bases between the two germline ends. This CDR3 contains 13 residues. In nucleotides, the CDR3 is TGCAGCGTTGACCTAGGGGATGGCTACGAGCAGTACTTC. Translating it yields CSVDLGDGYEQYF.